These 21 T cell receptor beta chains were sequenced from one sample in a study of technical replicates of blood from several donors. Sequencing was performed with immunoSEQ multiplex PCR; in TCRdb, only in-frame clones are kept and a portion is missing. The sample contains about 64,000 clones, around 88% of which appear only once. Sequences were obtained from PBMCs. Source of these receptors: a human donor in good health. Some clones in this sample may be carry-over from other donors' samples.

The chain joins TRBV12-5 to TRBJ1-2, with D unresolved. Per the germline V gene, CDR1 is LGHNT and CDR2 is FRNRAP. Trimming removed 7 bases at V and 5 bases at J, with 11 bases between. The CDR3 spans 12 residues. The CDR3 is CASAQWEYGYTF. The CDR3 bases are TGTGCTAGTGCCCAGTGGGAGTATGGCTACACCTTC. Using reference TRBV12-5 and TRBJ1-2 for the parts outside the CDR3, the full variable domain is DARVTQTPRHKVTEMGQEVTMRCQPILGHNTVFWYRQTMMQGLELLAYFRNRAPLDDSGMPKDRFSAEMPDATLATLKIQPSEPRDSAVYFCASAQWEYGYTFGSGTRLTVV.

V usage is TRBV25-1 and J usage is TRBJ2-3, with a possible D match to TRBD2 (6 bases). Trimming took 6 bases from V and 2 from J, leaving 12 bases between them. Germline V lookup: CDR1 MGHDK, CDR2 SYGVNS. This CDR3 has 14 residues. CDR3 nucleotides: TGTGCCAGCAGAATGGGCGGGGTCACAGATACGCAGTATTTT. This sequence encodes CASRMGGVTDTQYF.

CDR3 loop: CASSASVLRKRASPLHF. The CDR3 DNA is TGTGCCAGTAGTGCGAGTGTTCTACGAAAGCGGGCTTCACCCCTCCACTTT. The chain couples TRBV19 to TRBJ1-6, with no clear D. Germline CDR1 reads LNHDA; CDR2 reads SQIVND (reference sequence). CDR3 length equals 17 residues. V was trimmed by 5 bases and J by 9 bases, leaving 23 bases between them.

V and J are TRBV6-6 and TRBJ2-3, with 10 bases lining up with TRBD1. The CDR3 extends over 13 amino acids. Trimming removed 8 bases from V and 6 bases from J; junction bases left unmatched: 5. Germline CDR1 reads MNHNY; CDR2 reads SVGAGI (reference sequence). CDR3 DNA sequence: TGTGCCAGCGGACAGGGGGGCGTGGATACGCAGTATTTT. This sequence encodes CASGQGGVDTQYF.

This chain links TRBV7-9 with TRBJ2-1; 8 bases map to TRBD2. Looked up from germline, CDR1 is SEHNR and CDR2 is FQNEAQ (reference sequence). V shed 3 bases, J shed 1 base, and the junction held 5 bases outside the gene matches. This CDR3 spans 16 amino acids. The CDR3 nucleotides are TGTGCCAGCAGCTTCCTCACTAGCGGTTCCTACAATGAGCAGTTCTTC. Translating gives CASSFLTSGSYNEQFF.

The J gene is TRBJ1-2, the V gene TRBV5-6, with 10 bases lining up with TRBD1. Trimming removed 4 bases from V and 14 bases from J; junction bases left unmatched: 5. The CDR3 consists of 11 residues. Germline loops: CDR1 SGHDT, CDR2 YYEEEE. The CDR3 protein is CASSPGQGITF. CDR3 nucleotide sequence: TGTGCCAGCAGCCCGGGACAGGGGATTACCTTC.

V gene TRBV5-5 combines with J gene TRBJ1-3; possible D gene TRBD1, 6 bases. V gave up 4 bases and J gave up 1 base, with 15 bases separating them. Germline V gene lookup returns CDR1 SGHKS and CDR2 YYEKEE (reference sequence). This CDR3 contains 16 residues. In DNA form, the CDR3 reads TGTGCCAGCAGCCAAACAGGGCAGGAATCTGGAAACACCATATATTTT. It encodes CASSQTGQESGNTIYF.

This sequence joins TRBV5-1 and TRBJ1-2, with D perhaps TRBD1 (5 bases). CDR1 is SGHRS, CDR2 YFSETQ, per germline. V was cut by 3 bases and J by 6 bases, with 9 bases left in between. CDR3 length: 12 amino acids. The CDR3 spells CASSSGGDGYTF. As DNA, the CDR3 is TGCGCCAGCAGCTCGGGGGGGGATGGCTACACCTTC.

The CDR3 nucleotides read TGTGCCAGTAGTATCTTCGACGGGAATCAGCCCCAGCATTTT. It specifies CASSIFDGNQPQHF. The rearrangement joins TRBV19 to TRBJ1-5; D is uncertain. CDR3 length: 14 amino acids. V was shortened by 3 bases and J by 4 bases, with 10 bases between the two germline ends. CDR1 is LNHDA and CDR2 is SQIVND in the germline V gene (reference sequence).

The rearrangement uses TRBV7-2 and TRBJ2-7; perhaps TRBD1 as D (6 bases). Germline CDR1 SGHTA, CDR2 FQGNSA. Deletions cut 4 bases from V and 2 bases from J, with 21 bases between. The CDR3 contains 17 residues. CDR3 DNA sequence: TGTGCCAGCAGCTCGCAAGCGGTCCCAGGGGATCCCTACGAGCAGTACTTC. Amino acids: CASSSQAVPGDPYEQYF. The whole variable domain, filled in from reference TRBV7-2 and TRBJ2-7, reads GAGVSQSPSNKVTEKGKDVELRCDPISGHTALYWYRQSLGQGLEFLIYFQGNSAPDKSGLPSDRFSAERTGGSVSTLTIQRTQQEDSAVYLCASSSQAVPGDPYEQYFGPGTRLTVT.

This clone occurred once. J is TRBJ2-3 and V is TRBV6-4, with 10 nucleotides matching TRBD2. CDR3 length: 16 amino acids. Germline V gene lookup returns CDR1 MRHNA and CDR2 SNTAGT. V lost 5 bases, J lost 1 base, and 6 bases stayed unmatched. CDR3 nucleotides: TGTGCCAGCAGTATCGGGACTAGCGATGGCACAGATACGCAGTATTTT. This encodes CASSIGTSDGTDTQYF.

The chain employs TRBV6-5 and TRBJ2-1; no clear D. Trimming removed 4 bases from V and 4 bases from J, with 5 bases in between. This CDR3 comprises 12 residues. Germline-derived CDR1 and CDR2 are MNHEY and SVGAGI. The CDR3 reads CASSSPYNEQFF. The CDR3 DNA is TGTGCCAGCAGTTCCCCGTACAATGAGCAGTTCTTC.

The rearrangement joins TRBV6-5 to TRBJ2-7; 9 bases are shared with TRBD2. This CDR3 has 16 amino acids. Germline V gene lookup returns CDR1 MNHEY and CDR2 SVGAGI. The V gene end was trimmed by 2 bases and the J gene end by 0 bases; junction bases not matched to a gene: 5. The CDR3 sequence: CASSYDASGTSYEQYF. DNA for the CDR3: TGTGCCAGCAGTTACGACGCTAGCGGGACCTCCTACGAGCAGTACTTC.

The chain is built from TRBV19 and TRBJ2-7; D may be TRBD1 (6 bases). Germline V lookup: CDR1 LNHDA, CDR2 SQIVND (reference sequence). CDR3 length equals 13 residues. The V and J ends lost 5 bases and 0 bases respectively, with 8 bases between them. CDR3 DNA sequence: TGTGCCAGTAGTTACAGGGACTCCTACGAGCAGTACTTC. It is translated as CASSYRDSYEQYF.

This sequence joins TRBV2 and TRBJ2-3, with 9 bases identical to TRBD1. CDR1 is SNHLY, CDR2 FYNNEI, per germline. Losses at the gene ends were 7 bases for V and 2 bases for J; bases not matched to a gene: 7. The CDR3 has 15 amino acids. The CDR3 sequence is CASTYWTGATDTQYF. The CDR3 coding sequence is TGTGCCAGCACCTACTGGACAGGGGCCACAGATACGCAGTATTTT.

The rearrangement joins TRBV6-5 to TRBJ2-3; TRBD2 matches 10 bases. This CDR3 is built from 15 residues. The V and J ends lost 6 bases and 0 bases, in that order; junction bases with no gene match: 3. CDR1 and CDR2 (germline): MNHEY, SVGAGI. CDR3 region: CASSRTSGSTDTQYF. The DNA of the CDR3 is TGTGCCAGCAGCCGGACTAGCGGAAGCACAGATACGCAGTATTTT.

CDR3 residues: CASSLWRQGTQPQHF. Here the CDR3 DNA reads TGTGCCAGCAGCTTGTGGAGACAGGGGACGCAGCCCCAGCATTTT. V gene TRBV5-8 combines with J gene TRBJ1-5; 8 positions agree with TRBD1. The V segment lost 1 base and the J segment 7 bases; nucleotides outside the gene matches: 7. CDR1 and CDR2 (germline): SGHTS, YDEGEE. CDR3 size: 15 residues.

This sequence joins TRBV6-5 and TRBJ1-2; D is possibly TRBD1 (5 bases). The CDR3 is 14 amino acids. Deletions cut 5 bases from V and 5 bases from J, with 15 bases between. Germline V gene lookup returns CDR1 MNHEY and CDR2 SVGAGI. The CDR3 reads CASSTGGGAYGYTF. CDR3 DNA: TGTGCCAGCAGTACGGGCGGAGGGGCATATGGCTACACCTTC.

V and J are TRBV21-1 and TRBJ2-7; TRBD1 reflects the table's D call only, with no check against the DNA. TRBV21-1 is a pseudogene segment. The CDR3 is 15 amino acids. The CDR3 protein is CASSMTGTGGTEQYF. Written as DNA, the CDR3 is TGTGCCAGCAGCATGACCGGGACAGGGGGCACCGAGCAGTACTTC.

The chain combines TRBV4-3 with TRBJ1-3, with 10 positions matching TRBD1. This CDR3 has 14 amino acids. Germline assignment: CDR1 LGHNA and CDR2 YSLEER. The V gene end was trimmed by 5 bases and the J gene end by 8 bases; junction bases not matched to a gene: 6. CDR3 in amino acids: CASSLGQGSDTIYF. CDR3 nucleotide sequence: TGCGCCAGCAGCTTGGGACAGGGGAGCGACACCATATATTTT.

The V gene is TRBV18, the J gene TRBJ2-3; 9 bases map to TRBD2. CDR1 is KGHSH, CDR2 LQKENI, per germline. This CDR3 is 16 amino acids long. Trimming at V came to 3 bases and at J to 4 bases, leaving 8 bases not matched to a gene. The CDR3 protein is CASSPQVSGRSDTQYF. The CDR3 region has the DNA TGTGCCAGCTCACCCCAGGTTAGCGGGAGATCAGATACGCAGTATTTT.